This is a list of T cell receptor beta chains from one sample in a study of T-cell memory formation after mild COVID-19. MiXCR, applied by TCRdb to the 5' RACE reads, yields one record per CDR3 protein. Of 280,000 or so distinct CDR3 sequences in the sample, around 8% were seen once. The sequencing input was PBMCs or a T cell subset sorted from them (not recorded which). These receptor sequences come from a man between 18 and 29 years old who had mild COVID-19 (a few samples of this study predate the infection). Cell type and time point are not known. CDR3s leave out the opening cysteine and the closing phenylalanine or tryptophan.

TRBV6-2/TRBV6-3	TRBJ2-7	ASEARYEQY
TRBV3-1	TRBJ2-5	ASSQEKFRAETQY
TRBV7-2	TRBJ1-2	ASSLEQGPYGYT
TRBV5-1	TRBJ2-5	ASSLAGGGDAETQY
TRBV29-1	TRBJ2-7	SVQAGADEQY
TRBV24-1	TRBJ2-1	ATSDDAVGEQF
TRBV20-1	TRBJ1-1	SADGGRYTEAF
TRBV5-1	TRBJ2-2	ASSSILKGGELF
TRBV24-1	TRBJ1-5	ATSERWEGEQPQH
TRBV28	TRBJ1-1	ASVRWLNTEAF
TRBV29-1	TRBJ2-7	SVVGQGVHEQY
TRBV6-2/TRBV6-3	TRBJ1-1	ASRQGTGAF
TRBV12-3/TRBV12-4	TRBJ2-7	ASSGTGLFYEQY
TRBV12-3/TRBV12-4	TRBJ2-2	ASILTGNTGELF
TRBV3-1	TRBJ2-3	ASSQGRGADTQY
TRBV12-3/TRBV12-4	TRBJ1-6	ASSLISSYNSPLH
TRBV20-1	TRBJ2-3	SARGRATDTQY
TRBV12-3/TRBV12-4	TRBJ2-2	ASSGGAGELF
TRBV9	TRBJ1-2	ASSVGGQGVGYT
TRBV6-1	TRBJ1-2	ASTVGFLGNGYT
TRBV4-2	TRBJ2-1	ASATGTDNEQF
TRBV9	TRBJ2-1	ASSAGGFDEQF
TRBV27	TRBJ2-2	ASSFGDRGIGELF
TRBV30	TRBJ1-4	AWSSGRAGPNEKLF
TRBV3-1	TRBJ1-1	ASSRRDGRRDTEAF
TRBV19	TRBJ2-5	ASSGSGGKETQY
TRBV5-5	TRBJ2-5	ASSEKVVSADF
TRBV7-8	TRBJ2-3	ASYLAGGSDTQY
TRBV5-1	TRBJ1-2	ASSAAGTGVDYGYT
TRBV5-1	TRBJ2-1	ASSLGTGGNEQF
TRBV9	TRBJ2-1	ASSVGGAGGPSYNEQF
TRBV20-1	TRBJ2-1	SALPGLPSHNEQF
TRBV6-2/TRBV6-3	TRBJ1-6	ASSTLVSGGAWNSPLH
TRBV5-1	TRBJ2-1	ASSLEGGQWKNEQF
TRBV7-2	TRBJ1-6	ASSLGTDNSPLH
TRBV7-2	TRBJ1-4	ASKLKATNEKLF
TRBV30	TRBJ1-2	AWSVSRGLGYT
TRBV10-3	TRBJ2-7	AISESWEVGLYEQY
TRBV28	TRBJ1-6	ASSYPQGTGGSSPLH
TRBV6-1	TRBJ1-5	ASGDSGNQPQH
TRBV7-2	TRBJ1-2	ASSLVGT
TRBV2	TRBJ2-3	ASIPGLGHSSGSTDTQY
TRBV18	TRBJ1-1	ASSPKKVGTEAF
TRBV7-3	TRBJ2-3	ASSAGLADDSTDTQY
TRBV7-2	TRBJ1-1	ASIARQGNTEAF
TRBV5-1	TRBJ1-1	ASSGGGTGTSGTEAF
TRBV7-9	TRBJ1-2	ASSPRGYT
TRBV14	TRBJ1-3	ASSRDRLSGNTIY
TRBV5-1	TRBJ1-1	ASSLAGGMNTEAF
TRBV5-1	TRBJ2-1	ASSRTSGVVGEQF
TRBV12-3/TRBV12-4	TRBJ1-1	ASSFGEGLAF
TRBV24-1	TRBJ2-5	ATSELGPVETQY
TRBV4-1	TRBJ1-5	ASSQRTGTGGGQPQH
TRBV6-5	TRBJ2-1	ASSAPGQGIPLEQF
TRBV7-2	TRBJ2-3	ASSNGPGTSGGVVDTQY
TRBV4-1	TRBJ2-7	ASSQASGGAYEQY
TRBV7-6	TRBJ2-5	ASSLAPGPAETQY
TRBV20-1	TRBJ1-4	SARVGEKLF